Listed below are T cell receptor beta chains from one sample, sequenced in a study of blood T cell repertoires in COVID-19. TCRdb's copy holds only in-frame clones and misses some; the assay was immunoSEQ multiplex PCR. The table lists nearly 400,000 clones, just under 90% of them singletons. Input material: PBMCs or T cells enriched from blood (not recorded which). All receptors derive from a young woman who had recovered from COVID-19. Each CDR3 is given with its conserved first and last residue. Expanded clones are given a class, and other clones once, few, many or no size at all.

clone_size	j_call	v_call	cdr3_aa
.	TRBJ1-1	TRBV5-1	CASSLEGGVLNTEAFF
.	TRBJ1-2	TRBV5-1	CASSLGRQVEGYTF
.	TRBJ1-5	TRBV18	CASSESPGGPQPQHF
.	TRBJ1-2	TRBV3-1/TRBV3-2	CASSQDQTGKYGYTF
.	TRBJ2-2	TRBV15	CATSRERLSTGELFF
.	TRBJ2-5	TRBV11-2	CASSLGSQTRQETQYF
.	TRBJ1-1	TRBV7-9	CASSRSNQGEAFF
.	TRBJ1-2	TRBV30	CAWSVGRAGSGYTF
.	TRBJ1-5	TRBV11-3	CASPSLGQGARKRQPQHF
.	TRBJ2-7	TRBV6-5	CASSYSSFSEQYF
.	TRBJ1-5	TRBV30	CAWSVTGNQPQHF
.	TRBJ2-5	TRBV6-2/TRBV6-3	CASSYGQGLETQYF
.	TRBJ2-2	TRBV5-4	CASSLVGVYTGELFF
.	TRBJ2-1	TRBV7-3	CASSPQGLLAGGSSYNEQFF
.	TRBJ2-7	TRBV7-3	CASSLNPSGMGEQYF
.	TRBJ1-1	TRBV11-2	CASSLDAGRGPGWTEAFF
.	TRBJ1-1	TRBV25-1	CASSETTLSGWITEAFF
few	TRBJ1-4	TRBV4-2	CASSLAGGEKLFF
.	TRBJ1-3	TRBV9	CASSVGLLDSGNTIYF
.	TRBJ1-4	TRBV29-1	CSVESEEKLFF
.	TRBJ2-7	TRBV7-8	CASSPRLAHRYEQYF
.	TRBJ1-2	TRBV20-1	CSASRQGVGYTF
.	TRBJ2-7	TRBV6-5	CAYSGRAYYEQYF
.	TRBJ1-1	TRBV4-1	CASSQEYRGAVEAFF
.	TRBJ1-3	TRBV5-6	CASSFRVVGGNTIYF
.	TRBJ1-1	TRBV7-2	CASSPLDMGGGGTEAFF
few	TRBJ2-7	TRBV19	CASSISAQGGYYEQYF
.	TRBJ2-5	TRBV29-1	CSVGDRKETQYF
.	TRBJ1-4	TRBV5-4	CASSLDFNEKLFF
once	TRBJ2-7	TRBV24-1	CATSAFGEQYF
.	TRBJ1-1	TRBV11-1	CASSFPSTGLNTEAFF
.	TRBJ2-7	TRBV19	CASSPGAHSYEQYF
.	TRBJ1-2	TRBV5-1	CASSATGQTYGYTF
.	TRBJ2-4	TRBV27	CAAGRAGNIQYF
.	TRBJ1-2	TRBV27	CASSQKGRDLYGYTF
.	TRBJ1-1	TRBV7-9	CASSLMFSGDTEAFF
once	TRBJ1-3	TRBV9	CASSVEDRGTGNTIYF
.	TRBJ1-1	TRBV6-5	CASSTKGTLTEAFF
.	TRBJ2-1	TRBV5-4	CASSLAASGPENEQFF
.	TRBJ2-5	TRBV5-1	CASSLTGNRQETQYF
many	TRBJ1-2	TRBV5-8	CASSFDTHYGYTF
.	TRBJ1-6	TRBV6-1	CASSDFGQGPSPLHF
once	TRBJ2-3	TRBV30	CAWRFRLVADTQYF
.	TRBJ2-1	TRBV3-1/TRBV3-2	CASSQDTGAYNEQFF
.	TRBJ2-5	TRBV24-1	CATSGTGGVQETQYF
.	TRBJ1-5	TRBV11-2	CASSPTAGSGQPQHF
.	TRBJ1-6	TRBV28	CASSYAGSPLHF